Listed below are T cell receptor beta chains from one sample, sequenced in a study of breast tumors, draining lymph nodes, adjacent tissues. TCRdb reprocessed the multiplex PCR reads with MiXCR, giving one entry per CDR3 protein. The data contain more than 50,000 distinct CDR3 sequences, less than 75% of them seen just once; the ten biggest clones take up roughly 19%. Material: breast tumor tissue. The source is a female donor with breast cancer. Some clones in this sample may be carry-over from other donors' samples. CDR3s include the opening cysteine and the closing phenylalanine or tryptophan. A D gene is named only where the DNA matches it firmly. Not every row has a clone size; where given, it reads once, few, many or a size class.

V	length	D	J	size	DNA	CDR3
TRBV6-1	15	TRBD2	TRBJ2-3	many	TGTGCCAGCGACCCCCTAGCGGGGGGGCCAAATACGCAGTATTTT	CASDPLAGGPNTQYF
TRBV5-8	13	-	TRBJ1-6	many	TGTGCCAGCAGCTTGGATTATAATTCACCCCTCCACTTT	CASSLDYNSPLHF
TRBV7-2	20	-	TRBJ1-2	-	TGTGCCAGCAGCTTAGGAATAGCGGGGGTGGGGAACCCAAAAAACTATGGCTACACCTTC	CASSLGIAGVGNPKNYGYTF
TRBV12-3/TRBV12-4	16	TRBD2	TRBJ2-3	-	TGTGCCAGCAGTGCCTCCGGGACTAGCCGAGGCAATGAGCAGTATTTT	CASSASGTSRGNEQYF
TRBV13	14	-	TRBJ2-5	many	TGTGCCAGCAGCTTCCCAGGGTCGGGAGAGACCCAGTACTTC	CASSFPGSGETQYF
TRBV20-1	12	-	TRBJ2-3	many	TGCAGTGCTAGAGTGACAGCAGATACGCAGTATTTT	CSARVTADTQYF
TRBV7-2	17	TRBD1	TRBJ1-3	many	TGTGCCAGCAGCTTAGTGGGGACAGGGGGGTCAGGAAACACCATATATTTT	CASSLVGTGGSGNTIYF
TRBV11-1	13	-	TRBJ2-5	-	TGTGCCAGCAGCTTAGGCAGGGGTGAGACCCAGTACTTC	CASSLGRGETQYF
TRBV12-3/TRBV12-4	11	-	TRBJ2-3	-	TGTGCCAGCAGCCTACAATATACGCAGTATTTT	CASSLQYTQYF
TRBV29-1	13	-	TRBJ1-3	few	TGCAGCGTTCGAGGGGGCTCTGGAAACACCATATATTTT	CSVRGGSGNTIYF
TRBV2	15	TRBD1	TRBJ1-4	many	TGTGCCAGCAGTCGGGACAGGGGCCCTAATGAAAAACTGTTTTTT	CASSRDRGPNEKLFF
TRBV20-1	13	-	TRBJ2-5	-	TGCAGTGCTAGACTGTGGGACGGTGAGACCCAGTACTTC	CSARLWDGETQYF
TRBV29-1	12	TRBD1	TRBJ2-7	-	TGCAGCTATCCGGGACAGGGGCACGAGCAGTACTTC	CSYPGQGHEQYF
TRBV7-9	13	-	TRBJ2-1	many	TGTGCCAGCAGCCAGAGAGGTGGTACCGAGCAGTTCTTC	CASSQRGGTEQFF
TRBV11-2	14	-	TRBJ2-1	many	TGTGCCAGCAGACCGTCCGAAGGGGGCAATGAGCAGTTCTTC	CASRPSEGGNEQFF
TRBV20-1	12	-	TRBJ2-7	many	TGCAGTGCTAGGGACTTATTATACGAGCAGTACTTC	CSARDLLYEQYF
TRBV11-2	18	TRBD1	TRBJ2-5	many	TGTGCCAGCAGCTCCCCGAGATTGGCGACAGGGACCCAAGAGACCCAGTACTTC	CASSSPRLATGTQETQYF
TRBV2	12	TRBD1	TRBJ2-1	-	TGTGCCAGCAGTTCCGACAGGGATGAGCAGTTCTTC	CASSSDRDEQFF
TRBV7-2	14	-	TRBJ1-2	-	TGTGCCAGCAGCCTCCAGGGAAGGAACTATGGCTACACCTTC	CASSLQGRNYGYTF
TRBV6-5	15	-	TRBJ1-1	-	TGTGCCAGCAGCAACCCGCGGGGGGCTAACACTGAAGCTTTCTTT	CASSNPRGANTEAFF
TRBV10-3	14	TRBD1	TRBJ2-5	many	TGTGCCATCAGGCCCGGGACAGGGGTAGAGACCCAGTACTTC	CAIRPGTGVETQYF
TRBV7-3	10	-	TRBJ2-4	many	TGTGCCAGCAGCTCTACGGGCGAACACTTC	CASSSTGEHF
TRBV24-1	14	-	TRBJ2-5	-	TGTGCCACCAGTGATCCCAGTCAGCAAGAGACCCAGTACTTC	CATSDPSQQETQYF
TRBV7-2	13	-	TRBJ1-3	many	TGTGCCAGCAGCTTATACGTTAGAAACACCATATATTTT	CASSLYVRNTIYF
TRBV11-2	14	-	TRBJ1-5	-	TGTGCCAGCAGCTTAGAGGGCGGGTACCAGCCCCAGCATTTT	CASSLEGGYQPQHF
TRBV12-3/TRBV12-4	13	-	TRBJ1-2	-	TGTGCCAGCAGGCCAACAGGGATCTATGGCTACACCTTC	CASRPTGIYGYTF
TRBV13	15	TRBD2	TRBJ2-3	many	TGTGCCAGCAGCATTGGGGGAGGGTATTCGGATACGCAGTATTTT	CASSIGGGYSDTQYF
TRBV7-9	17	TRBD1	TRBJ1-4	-	TGTGCCAGCAGCTTAGGTGTTGCCGGGACAGTCAATGAAAAACTGTTTTTT	CASSLGVAGTVNEKLFF
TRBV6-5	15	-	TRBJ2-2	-	TGTGCCAGCAGTTCATCACTAAGGTCGGCAGGGGAGCTGTTTTTT	CASSSSLRSAGELFF
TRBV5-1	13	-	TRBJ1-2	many	TGCGCCAGCAGCCTTGGCGCAGGGAAGGGCTACACCTTC	CASSLGAGKGYTF
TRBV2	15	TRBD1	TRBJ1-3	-	TGTGCCACGTGGACAGGTTACATCTCTGGAAACACCATATATTTT	CATWTGYISGNTIYF
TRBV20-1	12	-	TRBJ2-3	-	TGCAGTGCTCAGACAAGCACAGATACGCAGTATTTT	CSAQTSTDTQYF
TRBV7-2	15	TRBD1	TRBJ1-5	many	TGTGCCAGCAGTCCCGACAGGGGAAACAATCAGCCCCAGCATTTT	CASSPDRGNNQPQHF
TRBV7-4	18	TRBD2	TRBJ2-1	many	TGTGCCAGCAGCTTAGACGGGAGGGCCCTTGGTTCTGACAATGAGCAGTTCTTC	CASSLDGRALGSDNEQFF
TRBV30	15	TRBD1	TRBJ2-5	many	TGTGCCTGGAGTCGGGGACAGGGGCCCCAAGAGACCCAGTACTTC	CAWSRGQGPQETQYF
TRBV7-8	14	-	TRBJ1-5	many	TGTGCCAGCAGCTTAAAAAAAGTGAATCAGCCCCAGCATTTT	CASSLKKVNQPQHF
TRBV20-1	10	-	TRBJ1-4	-	TGCAGTGCTAGAGGTGAAAAACTGTTTTTT	CSARGEKLFF
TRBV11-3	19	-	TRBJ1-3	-	-	CASSLEDGKAFFGQGTIYF
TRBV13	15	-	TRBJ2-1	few	TGTGCCAGCAGCTATCCTAGGGGGGGGGGAGATGAGCAGTTCTTC	CASSYPRGGGDEQFF
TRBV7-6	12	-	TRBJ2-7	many	TGTGCCAGCAGCCTTTACTCGGACGAGCAGTACTTC	CASSLYSDEQYF
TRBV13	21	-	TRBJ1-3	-	-	CASSFYICSASRQDSGNTIYF
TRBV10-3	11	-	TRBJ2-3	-	TGTGCCATCAGGGGCACAGATACGCAGTATTTT	CAIRGTDTQYF
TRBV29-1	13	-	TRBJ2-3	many	TGCAGCGTTGAAGCAGGGAGCACAGATACGCAGTATTTT	CSVEAGSTDTQYF
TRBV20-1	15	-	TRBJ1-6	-	TGCAGTGCTAGAGTAGGGAGGGACTTGGGTTCACCCCTCCACTTT	CSARVGRDLGSPLHF
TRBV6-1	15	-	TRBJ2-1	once	TGTGCCAGCAGTGTGGGCCCCGGGGTCGGCAATGAGCAGTTCTTC	CASSVGPGVGNEQFF
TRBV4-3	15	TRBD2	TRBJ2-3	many	TGCGCCAGCAGCCAAGATCGGGGGGGGCGGGATACGCAGTATTTT	CASSQDRGGRDTQYF
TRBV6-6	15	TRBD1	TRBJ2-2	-	TGTGCCAGCAGTCTCACCGGGACAGGGTATGGGGAGCTGTTTTTT	CASSLTGTGYGELFF
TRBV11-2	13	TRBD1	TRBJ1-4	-	TGTGCCAGCGCGGACAGGGTGGATGAAAAACCGTTTTTT	CASADRVDEKPFF